The 22 T cell receptor beta chains presented below share a single source sample, sequenced in a study of T-cell memory formation after mild COVID-19. TCRdb reprocessed the 5' RACE reads with MiXCR, giving one entry per CDR3 protein. The profile shows just over 400,000 distinct CDR3 sequences, about 22% of them singletons. The source material was PBMCs or a T cell subset sorted from them (not recorded which). The receptors shown here come from an adult woman who had mild COVID-19 (a few samples of this study predate the infection). Cell type and time point are not known.

In its sample, this clonotype was seen a few times. The CDR3 is CASSAPGQGPYNEQFF. For the CDR3, the DNA is TGTGCCAGCAGCGCCCCGGGACAGGGGCCGTACAATGAGCAGTTCTTC. V gene TRBV9 combines with J gene TRBJ2-1; 10 nucleotides agree with TRBD1. Germline V gene sequence: CDR1 SGDLS, CDR2 YYNGEE. V trimming: 3 bases; J trimming: 4 bases; junction bases outside the gene matches: 7. CDR3 size: 16 residues.

This chain joins TRBV5-1 and TRBJ2-3; D might be TRBD2 (5 bases). The CDR3 sequence is 15 residues long. CDR1 is SGHRS and CDR2 is YFSETQ in the germline V gene. Trimming stripped 2 bases from V and 2 bases from J, with 12 bases between. CDR3 DNA sequence: TGCGCCAGCAGCTTCGCCGGGGTTTTCACAGATACGCAGTATTTT. Its translation: CASSFAGVFTDTQYF.

The chain carries TRBV3-1 and TRBJ1-4, with D uncertain. CDR3 length: 15 amino acids. Germline V gene data show CDR1 as LGHDT and CDR2 as YNNKEL (reference sequence). V was cut by 1 base and J by 5 bases, with 11 bases left in between. CDR3 amino acids: CASSQGAASNEKLFF. DNA for the CDR3: TGTGCCAGCAGCCAAGGGGCCGCGTCGAATGAAAAACTGTTTTTT.

This clonotype was seen only once. J is TRBJ2-1 and V is TRBV12-3 or TRBV12-4; 7 bases are a match to TRBD2. V lost 4 bases to trimming and J lost 10 bases; unmatched junction nucleotides: 1. This CDR3 has 11 amino acids. The CDR3 sequence is CASSWGGEQFF. In DNA, the CDR3 is TGTGCCAGCAGTTGGGGAGGGGAGCAGTTCTTC.

This clonotype was counted many times. CDR3 in amino acids: CASSQATGGIYF. CDR3 DNA sequence: TGCGCCAGCAGCCAAGCGACAGGGGGCATATATTTT. This chain links TRBV4-1 with TRBJ1-3, with 9 bases identical to TRBD1. With 1 base clipped from V and 12 bases from J, the junction kept 1 base outside the gene matches. CDR1 and CDR2 from the germline V gene are MGHRA and YSYEKL. The CDR3 has 12 amino acids.

V is TRBV11-2 and J is TRBJ2-5; 10 bases are a match to TRBD2. Germline CDR1 SGHAT, CDR2 FQNNGV. The CDR3 runs 16 residues. The ends lost 2 bases at V and 2 bases at J; junction bases unmatched: 5. The CDR3 DNA reads TGTGCCAGCAGCTTAAGTCCTAGCGGGGGACAAGAGACCCAGTACTTC. This codes for CASSLSPSGGQETQYF.

This sequence joins TRBV6-2 or TRBV6-3 and TRBJ2-1; 7 bases fit TRBD2. This CDR3 has 16 amino acids. V shed 0 bases, J shed 2 bases, and the junction held 4 bases outside the gene matches. Germline loops: CDR1 MNHEY, CDR2 SVGEGT. The CDR3 region has the DNA TGTGCCAGCAGTTACTCGGGTCGGGGGGCCTACAATGAGCAGTTCTTC. It is translated as CASSYSGRGAYNEQFF.

This clonotype was seen only a few times. V usage is TRBV27 and J usage is TRBJ2-5; D ambiguous. Trimming took off 5 bases at V and 2 bases at J, with 15 bases between the two ends. The germline gives CDR1 MNHEY, CDR2 SMNVEV (reference sequence). CDR3 length: 15 residues. This CDR3 is CASSPVTLLQETQYF. As DNA, the CDR3 is TGTGCCAGCAGTCCCGTGACCCTCTTACAAGAGACCCAGTACTTC.

This clonotype has ten or more counts. This chain uses TRBV6-6 with TRBJ1-1, with 9 nucleotides matching TRBD1. J gave up 3 bases and V 4 bases, and 6 bases lay outside the gene matches. Looked up from germline, CDR1 is MNHNY and CDR2 is SVGAGI (reference sequence). This CDR3 spans 15 amino acids. CDR3 sequence reads: CASSSPGQGYTEAFF. DNA for the CDR3: TGTGCCAGCAGTTCCCCGGGACAGGGATACACTGAAGCTTTCTTT.

The chain joins TRBV12-3 or TRBV12-4 to TRBJ2-3; D may be TRBD1 or TRBD2 (5 bases each). CDR3 size: 15 residues. V gave up 4 bases and J gave up 4 bases, with 15 bases separating them. The CDR3 coding sequence is TGTGCCAGCAGTTCTGTCGAGAGGGGCCCAGATACGCAGTATTTT. This translates into CASSSVERGPDTQYF.

This clonotype was observed a handful of times. This rearrangement joins TRBV9 to TRBJ2-1, with D uncertain. The CDR3 spans 15 residues. V was clipped by 0 bases and J by 7 bases, with 14 bases between them. CDR1 is SGDLS and CDR2 is YYNGEE in the germline V gene. The CDR3 DNA reads as TGTGCCAGCAGCGTAGCTGCTTCCGAGCTGAATGAGCAGTTCTTC. Translating it yields CASSVAASELNEQFF. The full variable domain, in which reference TRBV9 and TRBJ2-1 provide the parts outside the CDR3, is DSGVTQTPKHLITATGQRVTLRCSPRSGDLSVYWYQQSLDQGLQFLIQYYNGEERAKGNILERFSAQQFPDLHSELNLSSLELGDSALYFCASSVAASELNEQFFGPGTRLTVL.

This clonotype was counted many times. The chain links TRBV27 to TRBJ2-1; TRBD2 aligns across 7 bases. CDR1 MNHEY and CDR2 SMNVEV come from the germline V gene (reference sequence). The CDR3 is 15 amino acids. The junction had 10 bases not matched to a gene; V was cut back by 5 bases and J by 6 bases. The CDR3 loop reads CASSPQGLVSNEQFF. CDR3 DNA: TGTGCCAGCAGTCCCCAAGGACTAGTTAGCAATGAGCAGTTCTTC.

The V and J genes are TRBV9 and TRBJ2-2, with D unclear. Trimming took 0 bases from V and 6 from J, leaving 9 bases between them. CDR3 size: 14 residues. From germline, CDR1 is SGDLS and CDR2 YYNGEE. The CDR3, as DNA: TGTGCCAGCAGCGTAGAGGGTTCAGCCGGGGAGCTGTTTTTT. Translating gives CASSVEGSAGELFF.

V is TRBV5-1 and J is TRBJ2-2; a weak D match, TRBD1 (5 bases). V gave up 4 bases and J gave up 1 base, with 14 bases separating them. The germline gives CDR1 SGHRS, CDR2 YFSETQ. There are 16 residues in the CDR3. The CDR3 protein is CASSPETEGNTGELFF. CDR3 DNA: TGCGCCAGCAGCCCCGAGACAGAAGGGAACACCGGGGAGCTGTTTTTT.

CDR3 DNA: TGCAGCGTTGAAGATCTGGGGGAGGGGGCTGAAGCTTTCTTT. It yields the protein CSVEDLGEGAEAFF. V usage is TRBV29-1 and J usage is TRBJ1-1; D may be TRBD1 (6 bases). The CDR3 extends over 14 amino acids. Germline-derived CDR1 and CDR2 are SQVTM and ANQGSEA. V was trimmed by 0 bases and J by 6 bases, leaving 14 bases between them.

This clonotype appeared a few times. The chain links TRBV3-1 to TRBJ2-4; 9 bases line up with TRBD2. The CDR3 sequence is 18 residues long. Trimming removed 4 bases from V and 1 base from J; junction bases left unmatched: 11. Looked up from germline, CDR1 is LGHDT and CDR2 is YNNKEL (reference sequence). CDR3 DNA sequence: TGTGCCAGCAGCCCCTACGGGGGAGCGGGGGGCGCCAAAAACATTCAGTACTTC. Protein: CASSPYGGAGGAKNIQYF.

This clonotype was detected a few times. The CDR3, as DNA: TGCAGCGTTGAAAAACTAGCGGGGTACAATGAGCAGTTCTTC. Amino acids: CSVEKLAGYNEQFF. The chain joins TRBV29-1 to TRBJ2-1, with 10 bases that match TRBD2. Germline CDR1 SQVTM, CDR2 ANQGSEA. The CDR3 consists of 14 residues. With V trimmed by 2 bases and J by 4 bases, 2 bases remained unmatched.

CDR3 nucleotides: TGCAGTGCTTCAGGGGCTAGCGGAGCGCTTGAGCAGTTCTTC. Translation gives CSASGASGALEQFF. The V and J genes are TRBV20-1 and TRBJ2-1, with a weak D call TRBD2 (7 bases). V lost 5 bases, J lost 9 bases, and 20 bases lay in between. The CDR3 has 14 amino acids. Germline V lookup: CDR1 DFQATT, CDR2 SNEGSKA (reference sequence).

V is TRBV12-3 or TRBV12-4 and J is TRBJ1-2; D gene ambiguous. V shed 6 bases and J shed 5 bases, with 7 bases lying between them. The CDR3 has 11 residues. The CDR3 region is CASSNGYGYTF. The CDR3 coding sequence is TGTGCCAGCAGCAACGGTTATGGCTACACCTTC.

In its sample, this clonotype was seen a few times. The chain joins TRBV5-1 to TRBJ2-1, with D possibly matching TRBD1 (6 bases). This CDR3 comprises 13 residues. Germline lookup yields CDR1 SGHRS and CDR2 YFSETQ. Trimming removed 0 bases from V and 6 bases from J, with 7 bases in between. The CDR3 is CASSLGTVNEQFF. As DNA, the CDR3 is TGCGCCAGCAGCTTGGGGACAGTCAATGAGCAGTTCTTC.

The chain uses TRBV20-1 and TRBJ1-2, with a tentative D call TRBD1 (5 bases). Germline values: CDR1 DFQATT, CDR2 SNEGSKA (reference sequence). This CDR3 comprises 13 residues. V lost 0 bases to trimming and J lost 6 bases, with 11 bases between them. The CDR3 reads CSARETAKDGYTF. The CDR3 nucleotides read TGCAGTGCTAGAGAGACAGCGAAGGATGGCTACACCTTC.

This clonotype came up a few times. V gene TRBV7-8 combines with J gene TRBJ2-4, with no clear D. The germline V gene encodes CDR1 SGHVS and CDR2 FQNEAQ. CDR3 length: 14 residues. The germline V and J ends were trimmed by 5 bases and 1 base, with 9 bases remaining between them. The CDR3 bases are TGTGCCAGCAGCAAGGGTACGGCCAAAAACATTCAGTACTTC. Protein product: CASSKGTAKNIQYF.